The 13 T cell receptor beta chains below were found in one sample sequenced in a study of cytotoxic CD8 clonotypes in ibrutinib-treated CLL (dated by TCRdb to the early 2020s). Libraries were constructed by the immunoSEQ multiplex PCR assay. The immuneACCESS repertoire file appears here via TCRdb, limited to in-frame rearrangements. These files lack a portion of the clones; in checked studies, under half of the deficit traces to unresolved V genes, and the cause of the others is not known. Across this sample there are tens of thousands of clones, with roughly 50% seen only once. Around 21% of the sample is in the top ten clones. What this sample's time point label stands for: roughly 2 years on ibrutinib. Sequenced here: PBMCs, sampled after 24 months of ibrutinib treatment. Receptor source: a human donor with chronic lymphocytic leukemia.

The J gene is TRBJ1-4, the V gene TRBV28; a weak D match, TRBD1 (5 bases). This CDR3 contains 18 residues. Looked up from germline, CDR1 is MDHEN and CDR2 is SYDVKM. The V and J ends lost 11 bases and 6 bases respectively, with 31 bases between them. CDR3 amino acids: CARLTGPPKPTLYEKLFF. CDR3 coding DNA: TGTGCCCGGCTTACGGGGCCCCCGAAACCTACCTTGTATGAAAAACTGTTTTTT.

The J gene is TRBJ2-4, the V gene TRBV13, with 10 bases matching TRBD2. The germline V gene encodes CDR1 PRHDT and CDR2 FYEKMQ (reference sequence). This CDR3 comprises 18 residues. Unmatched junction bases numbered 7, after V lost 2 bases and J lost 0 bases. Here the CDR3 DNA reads TGTGCCAGCAGCTTAAGCCTGACTAGCGGGTTAGCCAAAAACATTCAGTACTTC. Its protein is CASSLSLTSGLAKNIQYF.

CDR3 bases: TGTGCCAGCTCTCTATGGGCCCAGTACTTC. This sequence encodes CASSLWAQYF. This chain links TRBV2 with TRBJ2-5, with D unresolved. Looked up from germline, CDR1 is SNHLY and CDR2 is FYNNEI. Trimming took off 8 bases at V and 9 bases at J, with 10 bases between the two ends. The CDR3 is 10 amino acids.

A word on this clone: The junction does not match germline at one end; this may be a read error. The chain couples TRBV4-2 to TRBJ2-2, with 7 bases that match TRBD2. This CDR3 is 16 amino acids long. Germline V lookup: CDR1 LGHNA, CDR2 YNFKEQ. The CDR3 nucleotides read TGTGCCAGCAGCCAAGATAGGCTAGCGGAACACCGGGGAGCTGTTTTT. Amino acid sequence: CASSQDRLAEHRGAVF.

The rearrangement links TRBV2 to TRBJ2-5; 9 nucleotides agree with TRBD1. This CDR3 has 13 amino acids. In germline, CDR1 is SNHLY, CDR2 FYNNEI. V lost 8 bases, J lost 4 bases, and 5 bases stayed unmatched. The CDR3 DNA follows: TGTGCCAGCGGGACAGGGATTGGAGAGACCCAGTACTTC. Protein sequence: CASGTGIGETQYF.

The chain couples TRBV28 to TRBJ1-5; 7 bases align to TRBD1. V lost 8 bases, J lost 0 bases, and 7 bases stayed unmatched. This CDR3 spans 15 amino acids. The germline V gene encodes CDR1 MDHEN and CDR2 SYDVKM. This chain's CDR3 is CASSVQGTSNQPQHF. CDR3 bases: TGTGCCAGCTCCGTACAGGGGACTAGCAATCAGCCCCAGCATTTT.

CDR3 coding DNA: TGTGCCAGTAAGGGGGCAGGGCCTAATCAGCCCCAGCATTTT. This codes for CASKGAGPNQPQHF. This chain joins TRBV19 and TRBJ1-5, with 7 bases fitting TRBD1. V trimming: 7 bases; J trimming: 4 bases; junction bases outside the gene matches: 7. Germline lookup yields CDR1 LNHDA and CDR2 SQIVND (reference sequence). This CDR3 region has 14 residues. Full variable domain (rest looked up from reference TRBV19 and TRBJ1-5): DGGITQSPKYLFRKEGQNVTLSCEQNLNHDAMYWYRQDPGQGLRLIYYSQIVNDFQKGDIAEGYSVSREKKESFPLTVTSAQKNPTAFYLCASKGAGPNQPQHFGDGTRLSIL.

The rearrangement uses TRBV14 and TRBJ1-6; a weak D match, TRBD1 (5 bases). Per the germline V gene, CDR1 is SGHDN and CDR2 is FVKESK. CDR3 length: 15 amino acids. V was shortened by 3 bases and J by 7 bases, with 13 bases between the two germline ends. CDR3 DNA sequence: TGTGCCAGCAGCCACTGGGGCCTCCCCAATTCACCCCTCCACTTT. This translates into CASSHWGLPNSPLHF.

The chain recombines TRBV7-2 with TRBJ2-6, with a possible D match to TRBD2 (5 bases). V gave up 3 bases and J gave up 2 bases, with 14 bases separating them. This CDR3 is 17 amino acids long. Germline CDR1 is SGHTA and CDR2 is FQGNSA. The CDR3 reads CASSFYLRAPGANVLTF. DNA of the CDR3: TGTGCCAGCAGCTTTTATTTGCGGGCACCTGGGGCCAACGTCCTGACTTTC.

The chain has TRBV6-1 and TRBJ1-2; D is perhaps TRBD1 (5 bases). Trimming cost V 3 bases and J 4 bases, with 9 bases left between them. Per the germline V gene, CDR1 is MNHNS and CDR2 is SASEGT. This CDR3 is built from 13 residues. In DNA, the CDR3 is TGTGCCAGCAGTGAGGGACGGTCCTATGGCTACACCTTC. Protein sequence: CASSEGRSYGYTF.

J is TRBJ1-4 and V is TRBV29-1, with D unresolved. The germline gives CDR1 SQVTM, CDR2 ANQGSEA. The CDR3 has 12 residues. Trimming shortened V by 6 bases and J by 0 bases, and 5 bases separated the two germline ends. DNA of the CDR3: TGCAGCGTCGCTACAACTAATGAAAAACTGTTTTTT. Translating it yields CSVATTNEKLFF.

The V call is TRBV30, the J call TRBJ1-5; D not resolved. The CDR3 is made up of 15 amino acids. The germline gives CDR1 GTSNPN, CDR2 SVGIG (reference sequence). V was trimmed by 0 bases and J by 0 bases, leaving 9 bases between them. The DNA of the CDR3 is TGTGCCTGGAGTGTGGGGAGACCTAGCAATCAGCCCCAGCATTTT. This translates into CAWSVGRPSNQPQHF. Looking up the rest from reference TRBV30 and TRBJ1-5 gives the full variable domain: SQTIHQWPATLVQPVGSPLSLECTVEGTSNPNLYWYRQAAGRGLQLLFYSVGIGQISSEVPQNLSASRPQDRQFILSSKKLLLSDSGFYLCAWSVGRPSNQPQHFGDGTRLSIL.

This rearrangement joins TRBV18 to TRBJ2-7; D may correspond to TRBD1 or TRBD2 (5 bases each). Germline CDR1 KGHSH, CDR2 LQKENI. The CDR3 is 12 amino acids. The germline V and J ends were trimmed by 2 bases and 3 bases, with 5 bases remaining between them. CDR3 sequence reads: CASSPGGYEQYV. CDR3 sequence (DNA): TGTGCCAGCTCACCAGGGGGCTACGAGCAGTACGTC.